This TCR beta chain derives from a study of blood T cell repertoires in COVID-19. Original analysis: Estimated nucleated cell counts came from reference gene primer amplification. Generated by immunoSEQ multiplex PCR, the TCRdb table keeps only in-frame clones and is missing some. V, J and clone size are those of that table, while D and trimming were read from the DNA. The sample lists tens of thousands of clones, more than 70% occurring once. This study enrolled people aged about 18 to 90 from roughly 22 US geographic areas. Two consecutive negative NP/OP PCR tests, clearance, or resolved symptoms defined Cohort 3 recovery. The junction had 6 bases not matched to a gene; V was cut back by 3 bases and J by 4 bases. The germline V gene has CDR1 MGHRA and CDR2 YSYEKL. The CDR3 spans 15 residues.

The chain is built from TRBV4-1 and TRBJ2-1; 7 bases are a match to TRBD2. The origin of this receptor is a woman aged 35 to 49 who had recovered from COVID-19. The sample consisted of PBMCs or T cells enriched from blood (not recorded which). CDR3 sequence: CASSHGNGGYNEQFF. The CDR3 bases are TGCGCCAGCAGCCATGGGAACGGGGGGTACAATGAGCAGTTCTTC.